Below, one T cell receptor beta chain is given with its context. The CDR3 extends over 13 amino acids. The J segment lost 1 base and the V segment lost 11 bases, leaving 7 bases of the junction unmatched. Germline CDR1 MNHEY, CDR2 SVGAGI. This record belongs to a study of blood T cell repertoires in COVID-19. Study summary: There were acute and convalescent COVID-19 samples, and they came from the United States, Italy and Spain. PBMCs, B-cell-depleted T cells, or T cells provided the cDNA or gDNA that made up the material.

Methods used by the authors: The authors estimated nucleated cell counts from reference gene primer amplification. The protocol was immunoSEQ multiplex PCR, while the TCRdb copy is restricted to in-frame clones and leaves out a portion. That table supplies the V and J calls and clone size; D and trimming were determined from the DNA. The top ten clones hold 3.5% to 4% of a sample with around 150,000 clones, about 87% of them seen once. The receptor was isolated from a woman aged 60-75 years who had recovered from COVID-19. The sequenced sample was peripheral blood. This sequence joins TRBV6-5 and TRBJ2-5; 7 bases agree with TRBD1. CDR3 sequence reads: CAGGGQVQETQYF. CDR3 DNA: TGTGCCGGTGGCGGACAGGTCCAAGAGACCCAGTACTTC.